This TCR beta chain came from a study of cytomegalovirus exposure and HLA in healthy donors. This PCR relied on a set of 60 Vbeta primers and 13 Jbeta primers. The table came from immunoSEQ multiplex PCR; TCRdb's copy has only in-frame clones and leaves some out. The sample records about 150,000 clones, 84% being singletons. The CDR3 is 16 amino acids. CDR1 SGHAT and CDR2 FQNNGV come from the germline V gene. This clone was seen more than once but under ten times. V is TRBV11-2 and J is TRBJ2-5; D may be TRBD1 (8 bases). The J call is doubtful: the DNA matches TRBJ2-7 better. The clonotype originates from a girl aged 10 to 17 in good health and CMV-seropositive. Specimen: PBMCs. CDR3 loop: CASSPRQGRGSYEQYF. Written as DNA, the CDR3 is TGTGCCAGCAGCCCCCGACAGGGGAGGGGGTCCTACGAGCAGTACTTC.